This T cell receptor (beta chain) was retrieved from a study of blood T cell repertoires in COVID-19. Background on the study: Whether acute or convalescent, the COVID-19 samples came from the United States, Italy and Spain. Nucleic acid was either cDNA or gDNA, and it came from T cells, B-cell-depleted T cells, or PBMCs.

This CDR3 is 15 amino acids long. Per germline, CDR1 GTSNPN and CDR2 SVGIG (reference sequence). Trimming pared 1 base from V and 0 bases from J, leaving 10 bases between. The assay was immunoSEQ multiplex PCR, and TCRdb's table has in-frame clones only and misses some. The repertoire consists of tens of thousands of clones, with 88% occurring once and the leading ten covering roughly 5.6%. Sequencing was carried out using peripheral blood. The rearrangement joins TRBV30 to TRBJ2-1, with D unresolved. The receptor was isolated from a human donor in a cohort sampled during active COVID-19. The CDR3 DNA follows: TGTGCCTGGAGTGCGCTAGACGCCTCCTACAATGAGCAGTTCTTC. Protein product: CAWSALDASYNEQFF.